This TCR beta chain was documented in a study of T-cell reconstitution after alpha-beta-depleted transplantation in children. TCRbeta library preparation incorporated unique molecular identifiers. From the PCR reads, TCRdb called clonotypes with MiXCR, one entry per CDR3 protein. The sample holds about 600,000 distinct CDR3 sequences, roughly a tenth seen once. This clonotype was seen ten or more times. Trimming cost V 0 bases and J 0 bases, with 10 bases left between them. This CDR3 is built from 16 residues. The germline CDR1 and CDR2 sequences are SGDLS and YYNGEE. This clonotype was sampled from a human donor who donated a stem cell graft to a child with acute myeloid leukemia. The V and J genes are TRBV9 and TRBJ2-1; no clear D. The starting material was PBMCs from the stem cell graft donor, obtained from the stem cell graft. CDR3 nucleotides: TGTGCCAGCAGCGTAGGGGTGATAATCTCCTACAATGAGCAGTTCTTC. This translates into CASSVGVIISYNEQFF.